Reported below is one T cell receptor (beta chain). The antigen remains undetermined. Mouse gene names and germline throughout. Sequencing ends 1 residue short of the CDR3 end; the germline J gene provides the rest. The sample's time point: mouse harvest day 14 after allogeneic transplant. Mouse grafts combined 10^7 T-cell-depleted bone marrow cells with 10^6 splenic CD5+ T cells. Tissues came from B6→BALB/c major-mismatch GVHD mice at day 7 or 14. Assay used: immunoSEQ multiplex PCR; TCRdb lists only in-frame clones, some missing. The data contain around 1,800 clones, 45% to 55% of them singletons. V lost 0 bases and J lost 0, with 11 bases in between. This CDR3 is 16 amino acids long. CDR1 and CDR2 from the germline V gene are NNHNN and SYGAGS (reference sequence). This specimen belongs to a study of tissue T cells after allogeneic stem cell transplantation. General study results and limits: Some tissue clones might be persisting host cells; their alloreactivity or antigen specificity was not determined.

The receptor was isolated from a female BALB/c mouse given C57BL/6 T cells with graft-versus-host disease after an allogeneic hematopoietic cell transplant. The rearrangement joins TRBV13-2 to TRBJ2-3, with D perhaps TRBD1 or TRBD2 (5 bases each). Sequencing was done on a sample of gut tissue. CDR3 region: CASGDAMGPSAETLYF. CDR3 bases read: TGTGCCAGCGGTGATGCAATGGGGCCTAGTGCAGAAACGCTGTAT.